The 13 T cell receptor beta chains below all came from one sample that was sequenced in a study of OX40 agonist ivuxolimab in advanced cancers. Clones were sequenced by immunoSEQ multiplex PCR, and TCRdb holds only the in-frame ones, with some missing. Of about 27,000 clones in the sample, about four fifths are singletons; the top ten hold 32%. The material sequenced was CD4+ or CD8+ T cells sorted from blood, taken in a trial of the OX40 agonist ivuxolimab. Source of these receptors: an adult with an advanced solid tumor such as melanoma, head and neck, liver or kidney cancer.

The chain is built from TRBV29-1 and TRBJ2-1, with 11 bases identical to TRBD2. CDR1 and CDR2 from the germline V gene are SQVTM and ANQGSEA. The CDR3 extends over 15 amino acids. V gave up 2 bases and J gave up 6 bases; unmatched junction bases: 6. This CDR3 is CSVEPGLAAGNEQFF. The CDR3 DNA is TGCAGCGTTGAACCGGGACTAGCGGCGGGCAATGAGCAGTTCTTC.

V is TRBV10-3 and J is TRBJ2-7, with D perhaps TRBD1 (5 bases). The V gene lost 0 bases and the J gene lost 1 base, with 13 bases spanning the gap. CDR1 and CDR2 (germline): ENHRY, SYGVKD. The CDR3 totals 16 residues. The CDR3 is CAISESVGLESYEQYF. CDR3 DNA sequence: TGTGCCATCAGTGAGTCTGTGGGGCTTGAGTCCTACGAGCAGTACTTC.

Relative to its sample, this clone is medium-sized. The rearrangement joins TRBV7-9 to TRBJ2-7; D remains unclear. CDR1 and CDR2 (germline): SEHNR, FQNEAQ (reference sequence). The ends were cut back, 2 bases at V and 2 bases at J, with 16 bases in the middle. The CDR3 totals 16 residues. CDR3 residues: CASSLRWESRTYEQYF. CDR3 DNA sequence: TGTGCCAGCAGCTTAAGGTGGGAAAGTAGGACCTACGAGCAGTACTTC.

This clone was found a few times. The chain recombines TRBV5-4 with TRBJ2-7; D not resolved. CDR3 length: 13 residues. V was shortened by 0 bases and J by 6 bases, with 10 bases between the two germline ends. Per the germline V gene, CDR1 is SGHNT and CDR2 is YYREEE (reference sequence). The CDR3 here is CASSLVSFGEQYF. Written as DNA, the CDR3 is TGTGCCAGCAGCTTGGTCAGCTTTGGCGAGCAGTACTTC.

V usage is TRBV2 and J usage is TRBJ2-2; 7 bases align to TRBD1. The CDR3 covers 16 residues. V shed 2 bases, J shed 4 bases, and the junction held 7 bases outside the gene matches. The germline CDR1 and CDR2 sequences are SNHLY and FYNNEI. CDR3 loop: CASSEWTGASTGELFF. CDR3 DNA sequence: TGTGCCAGCAGTGAATGGACAGGCGCGAGCACCGGGGAGCTGTTTTTT.

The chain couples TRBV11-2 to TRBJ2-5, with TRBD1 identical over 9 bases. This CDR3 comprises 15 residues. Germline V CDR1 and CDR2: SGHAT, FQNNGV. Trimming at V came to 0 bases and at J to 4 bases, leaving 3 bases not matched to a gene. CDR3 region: CASSLETGGRETQYF. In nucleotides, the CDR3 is TGTGCCAGCAGCTTAGAAACAGGGGGCCGAGAGACCCAGTACTTC.

The CDR3 DNA reads TGTGCCACCTCGGCCCCTAGCTTACTATCCCAGCAGTACTTC. This translates into CATSAPSLLSQQYF. The J gene is TRBJ2-7, the V gene TRBV28, with D possibly being TRBD2 (5 bases). The germline CDR1 and CDR2 sequences are MDHEN and SYDVKM. Trimming took off 10 bases at V and 8 bases at J, with 24 bases between the two ends. The length of the CDR3 is 14 residues.

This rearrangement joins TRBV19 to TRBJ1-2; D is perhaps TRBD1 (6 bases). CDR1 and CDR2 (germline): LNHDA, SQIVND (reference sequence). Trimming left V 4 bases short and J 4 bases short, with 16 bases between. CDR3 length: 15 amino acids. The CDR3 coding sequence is TGTGCCAGTAGTAAACCAGGGGTTTTATCCTATGGCTACACCTTC. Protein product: CASSKPGVLSYGYTF. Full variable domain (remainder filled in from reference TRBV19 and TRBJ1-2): DGGITQSPKYLFRKEGQNVTLSCEQNLNHDAMYWYRQDPGQGLRLIYYSQIVNDFQKGDIAEGYSVSREKKESFPLTVTSAQKNPTAFYLCASSKPGVLSYGYTFGSGTRLTVV.

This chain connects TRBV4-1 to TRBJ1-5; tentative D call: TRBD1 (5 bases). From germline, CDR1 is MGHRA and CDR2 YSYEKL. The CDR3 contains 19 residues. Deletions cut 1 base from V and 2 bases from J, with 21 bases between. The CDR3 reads CASSQVEGRAEPGNQPQHF. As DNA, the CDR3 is TGCGCCAGCAGCCAAGTTGAGGGGAGAGCGGAACCTGGCAATCAGCCCCAGCATTTT.

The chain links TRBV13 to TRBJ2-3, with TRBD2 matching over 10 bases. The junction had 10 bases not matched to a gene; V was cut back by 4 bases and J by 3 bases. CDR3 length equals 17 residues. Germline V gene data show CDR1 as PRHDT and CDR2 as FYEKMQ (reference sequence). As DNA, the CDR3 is TGTGCCAGCAGCTGGCCCTCACTAGCGGGGAATACAGATACGCAGTATTTT. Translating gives CASSWPSLAGNTDTQYF.

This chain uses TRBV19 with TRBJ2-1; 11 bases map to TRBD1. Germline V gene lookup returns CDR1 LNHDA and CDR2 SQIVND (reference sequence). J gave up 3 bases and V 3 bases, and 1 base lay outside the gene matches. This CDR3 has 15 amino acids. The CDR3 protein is CASSIGTGGYNEQFF. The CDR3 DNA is TGTGCCAGTAGTATTGGGACAGGGGGCTACAATGAGCAGTTCTTC.

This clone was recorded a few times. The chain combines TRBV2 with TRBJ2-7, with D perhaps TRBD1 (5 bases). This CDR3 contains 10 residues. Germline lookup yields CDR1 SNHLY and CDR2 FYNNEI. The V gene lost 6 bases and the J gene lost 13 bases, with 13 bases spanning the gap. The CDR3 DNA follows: TGTGCCAGCAGAGAGGAAGACAGCTACTTC. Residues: CASREEDSYF.

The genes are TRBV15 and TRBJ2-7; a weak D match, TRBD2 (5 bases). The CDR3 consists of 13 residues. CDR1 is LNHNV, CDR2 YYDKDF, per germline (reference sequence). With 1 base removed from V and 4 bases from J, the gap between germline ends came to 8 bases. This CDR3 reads CATSRVRGYEQYF. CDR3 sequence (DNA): TGTGCCACCAGCAGAGTTCGAGGGTACGAGCAGTACTTC.